This TCR beta chain was observed in a study of blood T cell repertoires in COVID-19. V lost 5 bases and J 0 bases, leaving 11 bases between the germline ends. Germline CDR1 reads SGHTA; CDR2 reads FQGNSA. The CDR3 sequence is 15 residues long. Repertoires were generated with immunoSEQ multiplex PCR, while TCRdb's copy carries only in-frame clones and drops some. Seen here are roughly 500,000 clones, roughly 90% observed once, and the top ten hold 1.5% to 2%. This chain links TRBV7-2 with TRBJ2-1; no clear D gene. The sequenced material came from PBMCs or T cells enriched from blood (not recorded which). The TCR originated in a woman aged 40 to 55 who had recovered from COVID-19. Here the CDR3 DNA reads TGTGCCAGCAGCCGTCGAGTGAGCTCCTACAATGAGCAGTTCTTC. This sequence encodes CASSRRVSSYNEQFF.